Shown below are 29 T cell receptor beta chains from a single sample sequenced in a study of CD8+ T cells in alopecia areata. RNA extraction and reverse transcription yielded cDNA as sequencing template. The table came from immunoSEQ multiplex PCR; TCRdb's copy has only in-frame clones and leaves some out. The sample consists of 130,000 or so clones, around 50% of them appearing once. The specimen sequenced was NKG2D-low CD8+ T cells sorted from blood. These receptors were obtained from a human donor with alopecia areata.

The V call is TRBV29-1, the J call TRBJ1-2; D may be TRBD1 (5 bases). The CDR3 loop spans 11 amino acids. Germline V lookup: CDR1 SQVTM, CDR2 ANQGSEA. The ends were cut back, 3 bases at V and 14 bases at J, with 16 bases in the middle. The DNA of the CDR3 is TGCAGCGTTGACGCTTTCGACAGCGTGACCTTC. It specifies CSVDAFDSVTF.

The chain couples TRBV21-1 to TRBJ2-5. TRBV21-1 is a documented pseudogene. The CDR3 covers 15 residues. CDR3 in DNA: TGTGCCAGCAGCTCCTCCGTCAGGGAGATGGAGACCCAGTACTTC. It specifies CASSSSVREMETQYF.

This CDR3 is CSVANPGLPPGDTQYF. In nucleotides, the CDR3 is TGCAGCGTTGCAAATCCGGGACTTCCTCCGGGGGATACGCAGTATTTT. The V and J genes are TRBV29-1 and TRBJ2-3; D perhaps matches TRBD2 (6 bases). The CDR3 is 16 amino acids. CDR1 is SQVTM and CDR2 is ANQGSEA in the germline V gene. Trimming left V 4 bases short and J 6 bases short, with 23 bases between.

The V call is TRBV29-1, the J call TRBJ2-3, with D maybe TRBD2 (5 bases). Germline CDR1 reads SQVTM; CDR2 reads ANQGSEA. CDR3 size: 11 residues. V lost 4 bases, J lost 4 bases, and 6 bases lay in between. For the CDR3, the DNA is TGCAGCGTTGGAGGGTCAGATACGCAGTATTTT. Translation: CSVGGSDTQYF.

CDR3 nucleotides: TGTGCCAGCAGCCAAGAACTGGCAGGGGGCACAGATACGCAGTATTTT. Protein: CASSQELAGGTDTQYF. The chain joins TRBV4-2 to TRBJ2-3; maybe TRBD1 (6 bases). Trimming took off 0 bases at V and 1 base at J, with 11 bases between the two ends. The CDR3 is made up of 16 amino acids. Germline V gene lookup returns CDR1 LGHNA and CDR2 YNFKEQ.

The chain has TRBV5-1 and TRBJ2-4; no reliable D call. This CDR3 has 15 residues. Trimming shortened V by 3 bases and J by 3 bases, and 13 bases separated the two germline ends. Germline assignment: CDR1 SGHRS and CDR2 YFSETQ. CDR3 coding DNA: TGCGCCAGCAGCTCGGTAGACCGTGACAAAAACATTCAGTACTTC. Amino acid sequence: CASSSVDRDKNIQYF.

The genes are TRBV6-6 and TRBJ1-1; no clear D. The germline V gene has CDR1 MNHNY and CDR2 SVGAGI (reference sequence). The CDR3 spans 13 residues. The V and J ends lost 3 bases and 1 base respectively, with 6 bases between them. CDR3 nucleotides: TGTGCCAGCAGTTATCCGACGAACACTGAAGCTTTCTTT. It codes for CASSYPTNTEAFF.

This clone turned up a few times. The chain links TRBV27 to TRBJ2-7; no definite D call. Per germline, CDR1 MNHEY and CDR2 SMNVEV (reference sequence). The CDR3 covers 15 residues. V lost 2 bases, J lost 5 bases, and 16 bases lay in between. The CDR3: CASSLTPGGIHEQYF. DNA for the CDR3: TGTGCCAGCAGTTTAACCCCCGGTGGGATCCACGAGCAGTACTTC.

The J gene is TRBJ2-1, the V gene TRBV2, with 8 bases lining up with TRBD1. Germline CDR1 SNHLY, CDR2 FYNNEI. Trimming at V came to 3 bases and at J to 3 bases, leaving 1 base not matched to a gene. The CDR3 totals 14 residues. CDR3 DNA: TGTGCCAGCAGTGACGGACAGGGCTACAATGAGCAGTTCTTC. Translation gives CASSDGQGYNEQFF.

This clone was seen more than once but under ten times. The CDR3 region has the DNA TGCAGCGTCCACTCATCGGAGACCCAGTACTTC. Translating gives CSVHSSETQYF. V usage is TRBV29-1 and J usage is TRBJ2-5; the D is unclear. Germline assignment: CDR1 SQVTM and CDR2 ANQGSEA. V was pared by 6 bases and J by 5 bases, with 10 bases between. The length of the CDR3 is 11 residues.

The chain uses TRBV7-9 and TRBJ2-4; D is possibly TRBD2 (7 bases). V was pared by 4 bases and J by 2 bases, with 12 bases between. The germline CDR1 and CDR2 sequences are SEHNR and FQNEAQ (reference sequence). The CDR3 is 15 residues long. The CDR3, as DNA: TGTGCCAGCAGCTCGGCGGGGGCACCCAAAAACATTCAGTACTTC. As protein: CASSSAGAPKNIQYF.

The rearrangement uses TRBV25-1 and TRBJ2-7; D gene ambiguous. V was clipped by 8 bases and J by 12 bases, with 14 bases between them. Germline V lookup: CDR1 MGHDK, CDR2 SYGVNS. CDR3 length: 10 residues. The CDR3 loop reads CASLSPLWYF. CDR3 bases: TGTGCCAGCCTCTCCCCGCTTTGGTACTTC.

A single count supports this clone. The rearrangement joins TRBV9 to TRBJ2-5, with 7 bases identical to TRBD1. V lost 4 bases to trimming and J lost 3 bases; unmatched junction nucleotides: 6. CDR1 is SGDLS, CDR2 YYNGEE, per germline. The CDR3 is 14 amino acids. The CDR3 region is CASSPWGTEETQYF. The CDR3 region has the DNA TGTGCCAGCAGCCCTTGGGGGACAGAAGAGACCCAGTACTTC. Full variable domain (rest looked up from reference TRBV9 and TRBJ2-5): DSGVTQTPKHLITATGQRVTLRCSPRSGDLSVYWYQQSLDQGLQFLIQYYNGEERAKGNILERFSAQQFPDLHSELNLSSLELGDSALYFCASSPWGTEETQYFGPGTRLLVL.

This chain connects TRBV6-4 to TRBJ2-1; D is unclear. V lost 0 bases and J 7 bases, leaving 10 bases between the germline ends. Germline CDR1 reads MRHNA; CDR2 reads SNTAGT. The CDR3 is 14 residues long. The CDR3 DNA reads TGTGCCAGCAGTGACTCTGCACAGCTTAATGAGCAGTTCTTC. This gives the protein CASSDSAQLNEQFF.

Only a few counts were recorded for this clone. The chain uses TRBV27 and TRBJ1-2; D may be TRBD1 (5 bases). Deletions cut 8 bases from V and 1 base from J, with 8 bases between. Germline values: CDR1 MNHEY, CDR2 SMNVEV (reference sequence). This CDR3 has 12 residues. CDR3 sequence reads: CASGDFNYGYTF. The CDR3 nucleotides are TGTGCCAGCGGGGACTTTAACTATGGCTACACCTTC.

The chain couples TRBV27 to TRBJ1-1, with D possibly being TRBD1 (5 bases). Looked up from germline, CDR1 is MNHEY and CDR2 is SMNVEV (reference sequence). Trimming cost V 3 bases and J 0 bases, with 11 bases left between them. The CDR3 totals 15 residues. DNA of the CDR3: TGTGCCAGCAGTTTTTATGGGGCGTTGAACACTGAAGCTTTCTTT. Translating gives CASSFYGALNTEAFF.

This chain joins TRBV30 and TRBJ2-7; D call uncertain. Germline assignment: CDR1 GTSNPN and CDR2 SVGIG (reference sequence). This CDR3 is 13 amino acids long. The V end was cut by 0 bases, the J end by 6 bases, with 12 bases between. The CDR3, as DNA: TGTGCCTGGAGTGTAAGTTCCCCCAGCGAGCAGTACTTC. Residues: CAWSVSSPSEQYF.

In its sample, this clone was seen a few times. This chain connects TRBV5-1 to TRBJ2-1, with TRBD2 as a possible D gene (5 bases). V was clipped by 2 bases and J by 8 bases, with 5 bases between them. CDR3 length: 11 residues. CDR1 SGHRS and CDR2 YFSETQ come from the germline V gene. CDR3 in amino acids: CASSFSDEQFF. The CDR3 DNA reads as TGCGCCAGCAGCTTTAGCGATGAGCAGTTCTTC.

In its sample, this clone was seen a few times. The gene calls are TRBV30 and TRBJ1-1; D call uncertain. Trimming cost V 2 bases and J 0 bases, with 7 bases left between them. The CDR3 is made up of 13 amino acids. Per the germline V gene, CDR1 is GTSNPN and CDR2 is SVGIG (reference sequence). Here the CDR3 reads CAWSPGMNTEAFF. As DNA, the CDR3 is TGTGCCTGGAGTCCCGGTATGAACACTGAAGCTTTCTTT. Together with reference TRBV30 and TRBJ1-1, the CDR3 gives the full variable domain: SQTIHQWPATLVQPVGSPLSLECTVEGTSNPNLYWYRQAAGRGLQLLFYSVGIGQISSEVPQNLSASRPQDRQFILSSKKLLLSDSGFYLCAWSPGMNTEAFFGQGTRLTVV.

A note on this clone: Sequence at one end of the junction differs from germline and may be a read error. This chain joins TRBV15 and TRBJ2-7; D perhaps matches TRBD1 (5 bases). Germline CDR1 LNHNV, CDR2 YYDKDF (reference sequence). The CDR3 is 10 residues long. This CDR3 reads CATKGLRSGF. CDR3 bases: TGTGCCACCAAGGGGCTGAGATCAGGCTTC.

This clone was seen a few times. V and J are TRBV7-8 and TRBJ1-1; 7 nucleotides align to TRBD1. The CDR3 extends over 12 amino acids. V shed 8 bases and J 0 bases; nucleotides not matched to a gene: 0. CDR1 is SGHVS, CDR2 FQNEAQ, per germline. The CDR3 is CASDRVNTEAFF. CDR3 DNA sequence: TGTGCCAGCGACAGGGTGAACACTGAAGCTTTCTTT.

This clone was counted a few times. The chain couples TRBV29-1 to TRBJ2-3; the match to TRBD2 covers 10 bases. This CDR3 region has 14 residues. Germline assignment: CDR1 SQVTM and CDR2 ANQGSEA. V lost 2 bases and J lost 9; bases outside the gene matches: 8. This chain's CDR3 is CSVETSGVAGTQYF. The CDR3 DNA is TGCAGCGTTGAAACTAGCGGGGTAGCGGGGACGCAGTATTTT.

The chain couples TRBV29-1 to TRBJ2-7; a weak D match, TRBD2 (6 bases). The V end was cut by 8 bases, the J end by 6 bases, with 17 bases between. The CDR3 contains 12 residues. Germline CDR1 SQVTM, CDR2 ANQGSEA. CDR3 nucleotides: TGCAGCTTTTCGGAGGGGTTGGGCGAGCAGTACTTC. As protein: CSFSEGLGEQYF.

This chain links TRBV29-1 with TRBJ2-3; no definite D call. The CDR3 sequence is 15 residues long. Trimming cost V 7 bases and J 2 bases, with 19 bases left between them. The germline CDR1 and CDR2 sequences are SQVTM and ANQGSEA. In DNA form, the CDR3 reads TGCAGCGCCGATACCCAAACAGAGATCACAGATACGCAGTATTTT. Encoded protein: CSADTQTEITDTQYF.

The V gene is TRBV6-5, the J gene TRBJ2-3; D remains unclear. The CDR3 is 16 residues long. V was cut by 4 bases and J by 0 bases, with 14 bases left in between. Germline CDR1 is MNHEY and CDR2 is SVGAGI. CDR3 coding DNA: TGTGCCAGCAGTTTATCGGAGATTCCTAGCACAGATACGCAGTATTTT. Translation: CASSLSEIPSTDTQYF.

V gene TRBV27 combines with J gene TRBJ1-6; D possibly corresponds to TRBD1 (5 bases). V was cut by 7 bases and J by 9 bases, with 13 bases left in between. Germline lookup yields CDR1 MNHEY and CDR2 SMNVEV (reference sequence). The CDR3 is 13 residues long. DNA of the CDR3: TGTGCCAGCACCGGACAAGGTCTTTCACCCCTCCACTTT. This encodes CASTGQGLSPLHF.

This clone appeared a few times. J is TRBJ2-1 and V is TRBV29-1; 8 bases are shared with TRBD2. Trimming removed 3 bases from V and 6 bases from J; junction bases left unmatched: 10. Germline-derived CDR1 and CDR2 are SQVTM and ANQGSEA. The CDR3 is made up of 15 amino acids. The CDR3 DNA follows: TGCAGCGTTGACCGGACGGGAGGGGTAGGCAATGAGCAGTTCTTC. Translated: CSVDRTGGVGNEQFF.

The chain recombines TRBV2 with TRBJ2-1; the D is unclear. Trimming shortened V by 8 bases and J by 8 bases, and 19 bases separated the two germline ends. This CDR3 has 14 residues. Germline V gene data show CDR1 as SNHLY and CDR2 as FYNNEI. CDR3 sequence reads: CASLRQLDEDEQFF. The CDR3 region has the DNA TGTGCCAGCCTAAGACAATTAGATGAGGATGAGCAGTTCTTC.

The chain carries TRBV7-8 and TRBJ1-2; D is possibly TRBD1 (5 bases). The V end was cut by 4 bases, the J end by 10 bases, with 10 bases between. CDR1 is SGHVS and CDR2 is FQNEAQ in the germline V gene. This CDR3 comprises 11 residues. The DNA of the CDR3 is TGTGCCAGCAGCTCCCAGGGTGACTACACCTTC. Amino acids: CASSSQGDYTF.